A single sample gave rise to the 26 T cell receptor beta chains below, sequenced in a study of T cells after yellow fever vaccination. Using its own MiXCR run on the 5' RACE reads, TCRdb lists one record per CDR3 protein. This sample has some 600,000 distinct CDR3 sequences, with around a sixth found just once. Sequenced material: PBMCs, taken 5 to 6 days after the first yellow fever vaccination. Receptors originate from a man between 18 and 29 years old who received the YFV17D yellow fever vaccine.

V and J are TRBV7-9 and TRBJ2-2; D uncertain. Per the germline V gene, CDR1 is SEHNR and CDR2 is FQNEAQ (reference sequence). Trimming pared 4 bases from V and 4 bases from J, leaving 13 bases between. The CDR3 loop spans 15 amino acids. DNA for the CDR3: TGTGCCAGCAGCTCCACGATTGACTTCACCGGGGAGCTGTTTTTT. Amino acid sequence: CASSSTIDFTGELFF.

This clonotype showed up just a few times. J is TRBJ2-7 and V is TRBV5-1; D is unresolved. V dropped 4 bases and J dropped 6 bases, with 14 bases sitting between them. Per germline, CDR1 SGHRS and CDR2 YFSETQ. This CDR3 comprises 13 residues. CDR3 protein: CASSPQGGLEQYV. Here the CDR3 DNA reads TGCGCCAGCAGCCCCCAAGGTGGGCTCGAGCAGTACGTC.

This clonotype has more than one count but fewer than ten. The chain carries TRBV5-5 and TRBJ2-5; 8 bases line up with TRBD2. The CDR3 length is 14 residues. V lost 4 bases, J lost 2 bases, and 4 bases stayed unmatched. Germline V CDR1 and CDR2: SGHKS, YYEKEE (reference sequence). CDR3 bases: TGTGCCAGCAGCGTAGCGGGGAGGCAAGAGACCCAGTACTTC. Its protein is CASSVAGRQETQYF.

Ten or more counts support this clonotype. One end of the junction does not line up with germline, which may come from a read error. J is TRBJ2-1 and V is TRBV5-1, with 9 bases matching TRBD1. The CDR3 runs to 15 residues. The germline V gene encodes CDR1 SGHRS and CDR2 YFSETQ. The CDR3 loop is CASNLKQGAYNEQFF. In DNA form, the CDR3 reads TGCGCCAGCAACTTGAAACAGGGGGCTTACAATGAGCAGTTCTTC. Full variable domain (outside the CDR3, taken from reference TRBV5-1 and TRBJ2-1): KAGVTQTPRYLIKTRGQQVTLSCSPISGHRSVSWYQQTPGQGLQFLFEYFSETQRNKGNFPGRFSGRQFSNSRSEMNVSTLELGDSALYLCASNLKQGAYNEQFFGPGTRLTVL.

The chain is built from TRBV7-8 and TRBJ2-3; 7 positions match TRBD2. Trimming removed 5 bases from V and 0 bases from J; junction bases left unmatched: 8. Germline V CDR1 and CDR2: SGHVS, FQNEAQ. The CDR3 totals 16 residues. The DNA for the CDR3 is TGTGCCAGCAGCCCCCTAGCGGCGGGTAGCACAGATACGCAGTATTTT. Translating gives CASSPLAAGSTDTQYF.

The genes are TRBV6-2 or TRBV6-3 and TRBJ2-3, with 12 bases lining up with TRBD1. Germline CDR1 MNHEY, CDR2 SVGEGT. Trimming cost V 6 bases and J 0 bases; bases outside gene matches: 19. This CDR3 contains 21 residues. CDR3 in DNA: TGTGCCAGCAGCCGGGACAGGGGGCGAGTAGCGGGGGATTTTAGCACAGATACGCAGTATTTT. This translates into CASSRDRGRVAGDFSTDTQYF.

A few counts support this clonotype. The chain recombines TRBV5-1 with TRBJ1-4, with 10 bases identical to TRBD1. The germline V gene encodes CDR1 SGHRS and CDR2 YFSETQ. V was pared by 4 bases and J by 9 bases, with 6 bases of the junction left unmatched. The CDR3 consists of 14 residues. CDR3 nucleotides: TGCGCCAGCAGCCTCGGGACAGGGGACAAAAAACTGTTTTTT. Encoded protein: CASSLGTGDKKLFF. Complete variable domain (other parts from reference TRBV5-1 and TRBJ1-4): KAGVTQTPRYLIKTRGQQVTLSCSPISGHRSVSWYQQTPGQGLQFLFEYFSETQRNKGNFPGRFSGRQFSNSRSEMNVSTLELGDSALYLCASSLGTGDKKLFFGSGTQLSVL.

The V and J genes are TRBV12-3 or TRBV12-4 and TRBJ2-7, with D possibly called TRBD1 or TRBD2 (5 bases each). The CDR3 has 11 amino acids. V was trimmed by 5 bases and J by 5 bases, leaving 7 bases between them. Here the CDR3 reads CASSTGHEQYF. The CDR3, as DNA: TGTGCCAGCAGTACGGGACACGAGCAGTACTTC.

The V gene is TRBV5-1, the J gene TRBJ1-4; D is perhaps TRBD1 (5 bases). The V gene's germline CDR1 is SGHRS and CDR2 YFSETQ. The CDR3 is 14 residues long. The V and J ends lost 4 bases and 2 bases respectively, with 9 bases between them. CDR3 nucleotide sequence: TGCGCCAGCAGCCCCGACAGTACTAATGAAAAACTGTTTTTT. Its protein is CASSPDSTNEKLFF.

The V call is TRBV12-3 or TRBV12-4, the J call TRBJ2-1; 8 bases fit TRBD1. This CDR3 is 11 amino acids long. V shed 2 bases and J 14 bases; nucleotides not matched to a gene: 2. The CDR3 loop is CASSLTGGKFF. CDR3 coding DNA: TGTGCCAGCAGTTTAACAGGGGGGAAGTTCTTC.

This rearrangement joins TRBV30 to TRBJ2-1, with a tentative D call TRBD1 (6 bases). Trimming removed 8 bases at V and 3 bases at J, with 20 bases between. The CDR3 length is 15 residues. Looked up from germline, CDR1 is GTSNPN and CDR2 is SVGIG (reference sequence). The chain's CDR3 is CALRLDSMIYNEQFF. Here the CDR3 DNA reads TGTGCCCTGCGGCTGGACAGTATGATCTACAATGAGCAGTTCTTC.

This clonotype has just a few counts. The genes are TRBV5-1 and TRBJ2-2; D call uncertain. V lost 5 bases, J lost 6 bases, and 8 bases lay in between. CDR3 length: 12 residues. From germline, CDR1 is SGHRS and CDR2 YFSETQ. The DNA of the CDR3 is TGCGCCAGCAGGTTAGGATCCGGGGAGCTGTTTTTT. As protein: CASRLGSGELFF.

This clonotype appeared a few times. V gene TRBV5-4 combines with J gene TRBJ2-7; 8 bases align to TRBD2. Germline CDR1 reads SGHNT; CDR2 reads YYREEE (reference sequence). Trimming removed 3 bases from V and 3 bases from J; junction bases left unmatched: 8. This CDR3 is 15 amino acids long. The CDR3 reads CASSSNPGGYYEQYV. The CDR3 DNA sequence: TGTGCCAGCAGCTCCAACCCGGGGGGGTACTACGAGCAGTACGTC.

The gene calls are TRBV20-1 and TRBJ2-2; D is uncertain. Trimming removed 5 bases from V and 8 bases from J, with 9 bases in between. Germline CDR1 DFQATT, CDR2 SNEGSKA (reference sequence). This CDR3 has 11 residues. CDR3 DNA sequence: TGCAGTGCTCCCCTATTGGGGGAGCTGTTTTTT. Its protein product is CSAPLLGELFF.

Only a few counts were recorded for this clonotype. The CDR3 nucleotides read TGCGCCAGCGCTCTAGGCGGGAACCTAAATGAGGTGCAGTTCTTC. It translates to CASALGGNLNEVQFF. The gene calls are TRBV5-1 and TRBJ2-1; weak D call: TRBD2 (6 bases). CDR1 SGHRS and CDR2 YFSETQ come from the germline V gene. V was shortened by 7 bases and J by 12 bases, with 26 bases between the two germline ends. The CDR3 is made up of 15 amino acids.

V and J are TRBV30 and TRBJ2-3, with D perhaps matching TRBD2 (6 bases). Between the trimmed V and J ends, which lost 3 bases and 0 bases, there was a span of 10 bases. The germline gives CDR1 GTSNPN, CDR2 SVGIG (reference sequence). This CDR3 has 14 amino acids. As DNA, the CDR3 is TGTGCCTGGAGATGGGCGGGAAGCACAGATACGCAGTATTTT. This sequence encodes CAWRWAGSTDTQYF. Based on the CDR3 plus reference TRBV30 and TRBJ2-3, the full variable domain is SQTIHQWPATLVQPVGSPLSLECTVEGTSNPNLYWYRQAAGRGLQLLFYSVGIGQISSEVPQNLSASRPQDRQFILSSKKLLLSDSGFYLCAWRWAGSTDTQYFGPGTRLTVL.

V and J are TRBV5-4 and TRBJ2-1; TRBD1 agrees at 9 bases. CDR3 size: 12 residues. V was clipped by 5 bases and J by 9 bases; unmatched bases: 3. Germline V gene lookup returns CDR1 SGHNT and CDR2 YYREEE (reference sequence). The CDR3 sequence is CASRWGQGEQFF. The CDR3 coding sequence is TGTGCCAGCAGATGGGGACAGGGTGAGCAGTTCTTC.

This rearrangement joins TRBV6-2 or TRBV6-3 to TRBJ1-2; TRBD1 matches at 8 bases. The V gene end was trimmed by 6 bases and the J gene end by 8 bases; junction bases not matched to a gene: 5. The CDR3 extends over 12 amino acids. Germline V CDR1 and CDR2: MNHEY, SVGEGT. CDR3 in amino acids: CASSPRDRGYTF. The CDR3 region has the DNA TGTGCCAGCAGCCCCAGGGACAGGGGCTACACCTTC.

This clonotype has only a few counts. The rearrangement uses TRBV4-3 and TRBJ2-7; D gene unclear. Germline loops: CDR1 LGHNA, CDR2 YSLEER. The CDR3 is 19 residues long. The CDR3 is CASRQVHYEPKPSSYEQYV. In DNA form, the CDR3 reads TGCGCCAGCAGACAAGTCCATTACGAACCGAAGCCCAGCTCCTACGAGCAGTACGTC.

The chain joins TRBV11-2 to TRBJ1-2, with TRBD1 identical over 9 bases. V shed 6 bases and J 5 bases; nucleotides not matched to a gene: 16. The CDR3 is 17 residues long. Germline CDR1 and CDR2: SGHAT and FQNNGV. CDR3: CASSLEGPGQGVYGYTF. As DNA, the CDR3 is TGTGCCAGCAGTCTTGAGGGGCCGGGACAGGGAGTATATGGCTACACCTTC.

The J gene is TRBJ2-5, the V gene TRBV11-2, with D perhaps TRBD2 (6 bases). Germline lookup yields CDR1 SGHAT and CDR2 FQNNGV. The CDR3 is made up of 12 amino acids. The V and J ends lost 1 base and 7 bases respectively, with 7 bases between them. DNA of the CDR3: TGTGCCAGCAGCTTAGCGGGAGCGACCCAGTACTTC. Amino acids: CASSLAGATQYF.

This clonotype was counted only a few times. The V and J genes are TRBV12-3 or TRBV12-4 and TRBJ1-5; D possibly corresponds to TRBD1 (5 bases). The CDR3 is 15 residues long. Trimming pared 2 bases from V and 3 bases from J, leaving 11 bases between. This CDR3 reads CASSLQTGINQPQHF. Written as DNA, the CDR3 is TGTGCCAGCAGTTTACAAACAGGAATCAATCAGCCCCAGCATTTT.

This chain joins TRBV15 and TRBJ1-2; maybe TRBD1 (5 bases). The CDR3 has 18 amino acids. The germline V gene encodes CDR1 LNHNV and CDR2 YYDKDF (reference sequence). V lost 0 bases and J 5 bases, leaving 22 bases between the germline ends. CDR3 sequence reads: CATSRDLGGTRGKYGYTF. The CDR3, as DNA: TGTGCCACCAGCAGAGATTTGGGGGGGACGCGAGGGAAGTATGGCTACACCTTC.

This clonotype was found once. The chain recombines TRBV2 with TRBJ1-1; D gene ambiguous. Looked up from germline, CDR1 is SNHLY and CDR2 is FYNNEI. Trimming took off 5 bases at V and 0 bases at J, with 10 bases between the two ends. The CDR3 covers 14 residues. CDR3 in DNA: TGTGCCAGCAGTTTATCGCAGATGAACACTGAAGCTTTCTTT. This gives the protein CASSLSQMNTEAFF.

In its sample, this clonotype was seen a few times. The chain couples TRBV6-5 to TRBJ1-1; D unclear. Germline V gene sequence: CDR1 MNHEY, CDR2 SVGAGI. This CDR3 is 16 amino acids long. Deletions cut 0 bases from V and 11 bases from J, with 22 bases between. CDR3 sequence: CASSYSPRTRERDAFF. The CDR3, as DNA: TGTGCCAGCAGTTACTCCCCGAGGACCAGAGAGAGGGATGCTTTCTTT.

The chain has TRBV5-1 and TRBJ1-3; the D gene is possibly TRBD1 (5 bases). The CDR3 sequence is 16 residues long. V gave up 0 bases and J gave up 3 bases, with 13 bases separating them. The germline CDR1 and CDR2 sequences are SGHRS and YFSETQ. CDR3 amino acids: CASSLVSGDGGNTIYF. CDR3 nucleotide sequence: TGCGCCAGCAGCTTGGTTTCTGGGGACGGTGGAAACACCATATATTTT.